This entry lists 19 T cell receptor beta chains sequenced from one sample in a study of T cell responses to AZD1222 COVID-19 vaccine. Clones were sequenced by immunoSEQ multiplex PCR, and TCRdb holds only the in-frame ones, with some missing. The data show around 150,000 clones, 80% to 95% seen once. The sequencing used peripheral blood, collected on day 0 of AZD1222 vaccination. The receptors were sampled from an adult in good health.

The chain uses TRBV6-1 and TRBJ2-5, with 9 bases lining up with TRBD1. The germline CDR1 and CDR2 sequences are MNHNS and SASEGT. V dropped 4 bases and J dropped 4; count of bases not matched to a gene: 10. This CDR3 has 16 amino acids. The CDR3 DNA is TGTGCCAGCAGTGGGGGACAGGGTTCGGGTGCAGAGACCCAGTACTTC. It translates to CASSGGQGSGAETQYF.

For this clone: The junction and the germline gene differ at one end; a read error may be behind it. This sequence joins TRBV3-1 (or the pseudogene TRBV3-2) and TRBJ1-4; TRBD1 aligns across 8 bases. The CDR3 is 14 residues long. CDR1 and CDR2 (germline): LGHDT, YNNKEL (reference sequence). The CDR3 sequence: CASSQRTIGQGVLF. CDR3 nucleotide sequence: TGTGCCAGCAGCCAACGAACGATCGGACAGGGAGTTCTTTTT.

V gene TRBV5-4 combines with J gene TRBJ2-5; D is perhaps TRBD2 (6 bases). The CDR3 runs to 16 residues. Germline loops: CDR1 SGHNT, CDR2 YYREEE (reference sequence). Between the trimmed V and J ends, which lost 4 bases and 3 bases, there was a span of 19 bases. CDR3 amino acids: CASSLGRGMSEETQYF. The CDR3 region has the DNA TGTGCCAGCAGCCTAGGACGGGGGATGAGCGAAGAGACCCAGTACTTC.

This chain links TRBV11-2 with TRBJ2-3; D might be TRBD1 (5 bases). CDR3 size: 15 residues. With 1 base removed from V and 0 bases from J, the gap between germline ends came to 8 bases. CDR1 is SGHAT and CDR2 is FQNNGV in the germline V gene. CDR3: CASSLGQLSTDTQYF. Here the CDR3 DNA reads TGTGCCAGCAGCTTAGGACAGCTCAGCACAGATACGCAGTATTTT.

CDR3 nucleotide sequence: TGTGCCAGCAGCTTAGCGAACTCAGGGAGCAATGAGCAGTTCTTC. Translated: CASSLANSGSNEQFF. The chain joins TRBV7-6 to TRBJ2-1, with D perhaps assigned TRBD1 or TRBD2 (5 bases each). V was pared by 0 bases and J by 6 bases, with 12 bases between. Germline CDR1 reads SGHVS; CDR2 reads FNYEAQ. CDR3 length equals 15 residues.

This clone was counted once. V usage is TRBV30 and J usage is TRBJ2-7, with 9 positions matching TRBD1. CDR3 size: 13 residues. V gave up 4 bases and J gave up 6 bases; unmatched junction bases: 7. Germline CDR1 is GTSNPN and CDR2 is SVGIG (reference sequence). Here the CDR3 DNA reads TGTGCCTGGAAAGGACAGGGGACGAGCGAGCAGTACTTC. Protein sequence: CAWKGQGTSEQYF.

CDR3 sequence reads: CASSKGGALLGYTF. CDR3 coding DNA: TGTGCCAGCAGCAAAGGGGGCGCTTTACTCGGCTACACCTTC. The rearrangement links TRBV6-5 to TRBJ1-2; 7 bases line up with TRBD1. The CDR3 spans 14 residues. The germline V gene encodes CDR1 MNHEY and CDR2 SVGAGI. V shed 6 bases, J shed 8 bases, and the junction held 12 bases outside the gene matches.

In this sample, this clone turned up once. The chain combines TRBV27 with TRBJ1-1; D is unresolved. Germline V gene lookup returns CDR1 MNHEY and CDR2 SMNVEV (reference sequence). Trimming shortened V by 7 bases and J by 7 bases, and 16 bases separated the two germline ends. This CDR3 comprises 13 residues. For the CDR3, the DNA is TGTGCCAGCAAGAGTCATTTATCAAATGAAGCTTTCTTT. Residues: CASKSHLSNEAFF.

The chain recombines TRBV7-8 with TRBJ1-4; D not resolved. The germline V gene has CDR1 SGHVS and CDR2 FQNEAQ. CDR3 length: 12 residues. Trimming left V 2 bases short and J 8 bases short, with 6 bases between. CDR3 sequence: CASSLTGEKLFF. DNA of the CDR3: TGTGCCAGCAGCTTAACTGGGGAAAAACTGTTTTTT.

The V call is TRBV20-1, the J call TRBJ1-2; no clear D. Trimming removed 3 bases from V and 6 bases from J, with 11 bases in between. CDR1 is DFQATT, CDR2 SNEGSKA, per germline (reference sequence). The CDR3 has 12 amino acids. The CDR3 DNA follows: TGCAGTGCTAGTTGGCGTCGGGATGGCTACACCTTC. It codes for CSASWRRDGYTF.

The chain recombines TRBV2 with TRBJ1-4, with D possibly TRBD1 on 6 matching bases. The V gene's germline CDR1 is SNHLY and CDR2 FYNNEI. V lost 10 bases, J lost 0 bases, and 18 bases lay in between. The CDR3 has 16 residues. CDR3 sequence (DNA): TGTGCCACCGCCCGAGGACAGAGGCCAACTAATGAAAAACTGTTTTTT. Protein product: CATARGQRPTNEKLFF.

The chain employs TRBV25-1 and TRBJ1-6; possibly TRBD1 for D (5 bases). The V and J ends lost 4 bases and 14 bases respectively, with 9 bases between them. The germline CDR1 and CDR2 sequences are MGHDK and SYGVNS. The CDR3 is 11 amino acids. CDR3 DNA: TGTGCCAGCAGTGCGGGACGGGCCCTCCACTTT. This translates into CASSAGRALHF.

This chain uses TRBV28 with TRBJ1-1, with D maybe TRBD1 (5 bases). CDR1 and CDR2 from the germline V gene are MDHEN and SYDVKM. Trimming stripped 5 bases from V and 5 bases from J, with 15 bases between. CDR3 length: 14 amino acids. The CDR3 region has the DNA TGTGCCAGCAGTCCTCATGGGGGGATTACTGAAGCTTTCTTT. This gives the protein CASSPHGGITEAFF.

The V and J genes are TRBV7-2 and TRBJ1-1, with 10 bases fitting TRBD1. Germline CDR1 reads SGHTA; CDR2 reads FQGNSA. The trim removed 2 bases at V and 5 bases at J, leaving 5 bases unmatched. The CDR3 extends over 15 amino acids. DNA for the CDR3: TGTGCCAGCAGCTTACGACAGGGGGCAGGAACTGAAGCTTTCTTT. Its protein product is CASSLRQGAGTEAFF.

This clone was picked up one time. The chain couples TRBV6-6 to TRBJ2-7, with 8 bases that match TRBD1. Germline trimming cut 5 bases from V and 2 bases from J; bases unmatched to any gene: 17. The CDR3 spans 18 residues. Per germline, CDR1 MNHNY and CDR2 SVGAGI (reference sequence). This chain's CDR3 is CASSPMERTGHVPYEQYF. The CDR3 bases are TGTGCCAGCAGTCCAATGGAGAGGACAGGGCACGTACCCTACGAGCAGTACTTC.

In nucleotides, the CDR3 is TGTGCCAGCAGTGACCCCGGACAGGGTCGGTCTAACTATGGCTACACCTTC. It yields the protein CASSDPGQGRSNYGYTF. The genes are TRBV25-1 and TRBJ1-2; TRBD1 agrees at 8 bases. CDR1 and CDR2 (germline): MGHDK, SYGVNS. The CDR3 is 17 residues long. J lost 0 bases, V lost 3 bases, and 9 bases had no gene match.

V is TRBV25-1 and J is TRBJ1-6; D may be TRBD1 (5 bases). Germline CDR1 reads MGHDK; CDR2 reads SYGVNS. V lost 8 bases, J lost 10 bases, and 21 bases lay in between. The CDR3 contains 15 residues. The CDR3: CASALQGSTLSPLHF. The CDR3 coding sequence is TGTGCCAGCGCTCTCCAGGGAAGTACCCTATCACCCCTCCACTTT.

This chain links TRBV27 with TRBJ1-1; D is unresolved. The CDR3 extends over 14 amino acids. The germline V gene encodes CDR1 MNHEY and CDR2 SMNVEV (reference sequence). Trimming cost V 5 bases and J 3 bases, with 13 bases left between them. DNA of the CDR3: TGTGCCAGCAGTGCTTGGCGTTTAGACACTGAAGCTTTCTTT. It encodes CASSAWRLDTEAFF.

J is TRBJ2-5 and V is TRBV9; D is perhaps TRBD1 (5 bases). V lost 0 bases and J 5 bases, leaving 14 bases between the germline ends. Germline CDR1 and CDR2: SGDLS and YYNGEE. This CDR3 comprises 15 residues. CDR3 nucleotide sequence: TGTGCCAGCAGCGTAGGGGGCCACCGTAAGGAGACCCAGTACTTC. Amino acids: CASSVGGHRKETQYF.